The entry below describes one T cell receptor beta chain. These data come from a study of blood T cell repertoires in COVID-19. The wider study: T cells, B-cell-depleted T cells, or PBMCs supplied cDNA or gDNA.

Germline CDR1 reads LNHNV; CDR2 reads YYDKDF (reference sequence). This CDR3 spans 15 amino acids. V dropped 5 bases and J dropped 3; count of bases not matched to a gene: 5. Sequencing was performed with immunoSEQ multiplex PCR; in TCRdb, only in-frame clones are kept and a portion is missing. The sample includes 55,000 or so clones, approximately 91% of them seen just once. This TCR was sampled from a man between 60 and 70 years old with active COVID-19. The material sequenced was peripheral blood. The rearrangement uses TRBV15 and TRBJ2-3, with 10 nucleotides matching TRBD1. CDR3 DNA: TGTGCCACCAGCGCTAGGGACAGGGGTACAGATACGCAGTATTTT. Protein sequence: CATSARDRGTDTQYF.